This TCR beta chain emerged from a study of T cell responses to AZD1222 COVID-19 vaccine. The study, taken as a whole, reports: Dominant at 160-218 and 743-854, vaccine-associated CD4 TCRs also spanned spike.

The CDR3 is 15 amino acids. Germline V CDR1 and CDR2: SGHRS, YFSETQ. V lost 2 bases and J lost 0; bases outside the gene matches: 4. Sequenced by immunoSEQ multiplex PCR; TCRdb stores in-frame clones only, minus some. The profile shows some 150,000 clones, roughly 90% of them singletons. With regard to this clone: Its antigen is undetermined.

Here the sequenced sample was peripheral blood, taken 28 days after the second AZD1222 dose. This clonotype was obtained from an adult who received the AZD1222 COVID-19 vaccine. The chain recombines TRBV5-1 with TRBJ1-2, with TRBD1 identical over 7 bases. The CDR3 here is CASSFRDSANYGYTF. Here the CDR3 DNA reads TGCGCCAGCAGCTTCCGGGACAGCGCTAACTATGGCTACACCTTC.